This TCR beta chain emerged from a study of T cell responses to AZD1222 COVID-19 vaccine. The CDR3 is made up of 16 amino acids. Germline CDR1 KGHSH, CDR2 LQKENI. V lost 6 bases to trimming and J lost 0 bases; unmatched junction nucleotides: 8. Measured with immunoSEQ multiplex PCR; TCRdb has only the in-frame clones, and not every one. The data show 150,000 or so clones, about 89% seen once. Whole-study findings and limits: Donors were chiefly white British, with a greater number of females, and clonal diversity was perhaps underestimated.

In the case of this clone: Antigen unknown.

The sequence was collected from an adult in good health. This material consisted of peripheral blood, taken on day 0 of AZD1222 vaccination. The chain employs TRBV18 and TRBJ1-3, with 7 bases aligning to TRBD1. CDR3 sequence reads: CASSNNRGTSGNTIYF. The CDR3, as DNA: TGTGCCAGCTCTAATAACAGGGGAACCTCTGGAAACACCATATATTTT.